The rows below give T cell receptor beta chains drawn from one sample of a study of cytomegalovirus exposure and HLA in healthy donors. The method was immunoSEQ multiplex PCR; TCRdb's version includes in-frame clones alone and lacks a portion of them. The top ten hold 4% of the sample, which has roughly 300,000 clones, roughly 88% seen once. Sequencing was carried out using PBMCs. These TCRs come from a man in his forties in good health and CMV-seropositive. Each CDR3 is given with its conserved first and last residue. The D gene is left open where the match is weak. Some rows have no size entry. The others give once, few or many, or a class for an expanded clone.

V gene: TRBV19
J gene: TRBJ1-2
clone size: NA
D gene: TRBD1
CDR3 protein: CATAPGQVLPDGYTF
CDR3 DNA: TGTGCCACTGCACCCGGACAGGTTCTACCCGATGGCTACACCTTC

V gene: TRBV11-2
J gene: TRBJ1-1
clone size: NA
D gene: TRBD1
CDR3 protein: CASSLPIRDRGLGTEAFF
CDR3 DNA: TGTGCCAGCAGCCTCCCCATCCGGGACAGGGGGCTCGGCACTGAAGCTTTCTTT

V gene: TRBV5-1
J gene: TRBJ2-5
clone size: NA
D gene: NA
CDR3 protein: CASSLAGGLETQYF
CDR3 DNA: TGCGCCAGCAGCTTGGCCGGGGGGCTAGAGACCCAGTACTTC

V gene: TRBV7-9
J gene: TRBJ2-7
clone size: NA
D gene: NA
CDR3 protein: CASSFPQASGLEQYF
CDR3 DNA: TGTGCCAGCAGCTTCCCGCAAGCAAGTGGGCTCGAGCAGTACTTC

V gene: TRBV7-8
J gene: TRBJ2-3
clone size: NA
D gene: TRBD2
CDR3 protein: CASSSRTSGITDTQYF
CDR3 DNA: TGTGCCAGCAGCTCCCGGACTAGCGGGATTACAGATACGCAGTATTTT

V gene: TRBV23-1
J gene: TRBJ1-1
clone size: NA
D gene: NA
CDR3 protein: CASSLSGIDTEAFF
CDR3 DNA: TGCGCCAGCAGTCTCTCAGGGATAGACACTGAAGCTTTCTTT

V gene: TRBV6-1
J gene: TRBJ1-3
clone size: NA
D gene: TRBD1
CDR3 protein: CASRVDRGSGNTIYF
CDR3 DNA: TGTGCCAGCAGGGTTGACAGGGGATCAGGAAACACCATATATTTT

V gene: TRBV7-2
J gene: TRBJ1-6
clone size: NA
D gene: TRBD1
CDR3 protein: CASGPGQGVSPLHF
CDR3 DNA: TGTGCCAGCGGCCCGGGACAGGGAGTTTCACCCCTCCACTTT

V gene: TRBV2
J gene: TRBJ2-7
clone size: NA
D gene: NA
CDR3 protein: CASSPGLTYEQYF
CDR3 DNA: TGTGCCAGCAGTCCGGGACTGACCTACGAGCAGTACTTC

V gene: TRBV5-1
J gene: TRBJ2-7
clone size: few
D gene: TRBD1
CDR3 protein: CASSLEGQGFYEQYF
CDR3 DNA: TGCGCCAGCAGCTTGGAGGGACAGGGGTTCTACGAGCAGTACTTC

V gene: TRBV27
J gene: TRBJ2-5
clone size: NA
D gene: NA
CDR3 protein: CASSLRTATQETQYF
CDR3 DNA: TGTGCCAGCAGTTTACGGACAGCGACTCAAGAGACCCAGTACTTC

V gene: TRBV6-1
J gene: TRBJ1-3
clone size: NA
D gene: TRBD1
CDR3 protein: CASGGQPSSGNTIYF
CDR3 DNA: TGTGCCAGCGGGGGACAGCCGAGCTCTGGAAACACCATATATTTT

V gene: TRBV27
J gene: TRBJ2-7
clone size: NA
D gene: NA
CDR3 protein: CASSLVPSIEQYF
CDR3 DNA: TGTGCCAGCAGTTTGGTCCCTAGCATCGAGCAGTACTTC

V gene: TRBV29-1
J gene: TRBJ2-7
clone size: NA
D gene: NA
CDR3 protein: CSVDGGRGPGRYEQYF
CDR3 DNA: TGCAGCGTTGATGGTGGCAGGGGCCCGGGCAGATACGAGCAGTACTTC

V gene: TRBV19
J gene: TRBJ2-1
clone size: NA
D gene: TRBD2
CDR3 protein: CASSISLAADNEQFF
CDR3 DNA: TGTGCCAGTAGTATATCGCTAGCGGCCGACAATGAGCAGTTCTTC

V gene: TRBV11-2
J gene: TRBJ1-2
clone size: NA
D gene: NA
CDR3 protein: CASSLDQGFGYTF
CDR3 DNA: TGTGCCAGCAGCTTAGATCAGGGTTTTGGCTACACCTTC

V gene: TRBV7-2
J gene: TRBJ1-5
clone size: NA
D gene: NA
CDR3 protein: CASSRLDSGVQPQHF
CDR3 DNA: TGTGCCAGCAGCCGATTAGACTCGGGGGTTCAGCCCCAGCATTTT

V gene: TRBV7-8
J gene: TRBJ2-7
clone size: NA
D gene: NA
CDR3 protein: CASSSSSVSSYEQYF
CDR3 DNA: TGTGCCAGCAGCTCCTCTAGCGTAAGCTCCTACGAGCAGTACTTC

V gene: TRBV9
J gene: TRBJ2-1
clone size: once
D gene: NA
CDR3 protein: CASSAPLGGSLTYNEQFF
CDR3 DNA: TGTGCCAGCAGCGCCCCTTTAGGCGGAAGCCTTACCTACAATGAGCAGTTCTTC